Given below is one T cell receptor (beta chain) in context. Its antigen is currently unknown. Pooling was applied to second doses at about 4 or about 12 weeks. This entry is derived from a study of T cell responses to AZD1222 COVID-19 vaccine. The ends were cut back, 3 bases at V and 5 bases at J, with 16 bases in the middle. Germline CDR1 is GTSNPN and CDR2 is SVGIG (reference sequence). This CDR3 comprises 14 residues. TCRdb's copy holds only in-frame clones and misses some; the assay was immunoSEQ multiplex PCR. The table lists about 150,000 clones, more than 85% of them singletons. Findings of the study overall: Two AZD1222 doses significantly raised spike-specific TCR breadth and depth over controls. In all cases, repertoires were sampled only after the peak T cell response.

This chain uses TRBV30 with TRBJ1-2; unclear D gene. Sequences were derived from peripheral blood, sampled 28 days after the second AZD1222 dose. The TCR comes from an adult who received the AZD1222 COVID-19 vaccine. The CDR3 sequence is CAWRSGEGHYGYTF. The DNA of the CDR3 is TGTGCCTGGAGATCCGGGGAGGGCCATTATGGCTACACCTTC.